The clone carrying this TCR beta chain was detected a few times. Its antigen remains unknown. Preparing the TCRbeta library involved the use of unique molecular identifiers. MiXCR, applied by TCRdb to the PCR reads, yields one record per CDR3 protein. The sample yields almost 600,000 distinct CDR3 sequences, 27% seen once. The sample belongs to a study of T-cell reconstitution after alpha-beta-depleted transplantation in children. Overall study findings and caveats: After transplant, at about two months, alpha-beta T cells were reportedly derived from several hundred expanded graft clones.

Germline V gene data show CDR1 as SGHTA and CDR2 as FQGNSA. This CDR3 contains 14 residues. V was pared by 1 base and J by 2 bases, with 7 bases between. The genes are TRBV7-2 and TRBJ2-3; D remains ambiguous. This TCR was sampled from a boy younger than two with Wiskott-Aldrich syndrome, due to receive a stem cell transplant. The material sequenced was PBMCs, taken before TCRalphabeta/CD19-depleted stem cell transplant. CDR3 nucleotide sequence: TGTGCCAGCAGCTTAGAAGATCACACAGATACGCAGTATTTT. It specifies CASSLEDHTDTQYF.